This paragraph covers one T cell receptor beta chain sequence. This entry comes from a study of OX40 agonist ivuxolimab in advanced cancers. TCRdb keeps only in-frame clones here, not all; method: immunoSEQ multiplex PCR. Of some 46,000 clones listed, 80% are singletons. V lost 2 bases and J 3 bases, leaving 8 bases between the germline ends. CDR3 length equals 13 residues. CDR1 is SGHDT, CDR2 YYEEEE, per germline. The rearrangement joins TRBV5-6 to TRBJ1-1; D call uncertain. The TCR sequence derives from an adult with an advanced solid tumor such as melanoma, head and neck, liver or kidney cancer. Sequenced here: CD4+ or CD8+ T cells sorted from blood, sampled in a trial of the OX40 agonist ivuxolimab. The CDR3 reads CASSFREDTEAFF. In nucleotides, the CDR3 is TGTGCCAGCAGCTTCCGGGAGGACACTGAAGCTTTCTTT.